A selection of T cell receptor beta chains follows, all from one sample in a study of cytomegalovirus exposure and HLA in healthy donors. Produced via immunoSEQ multiplex PCR; TCRdb's table is partial and in-frame only. The sample records about 160,000 clones, 71% being singletons. The sequencing sample was made of PBMCs. The receptor source for this set is a woman aged 30 to 39 in good health and CMV-seronegative. CDR3s include the opening cysteine and the closing phenylalanine or tryptophan. D genes are given only for firm matches. Where a row states a size, it is once, few, many or the class of an expanded clone; other rows omit it.

clone size,V gene,J gene,D gene,CDR3 DNA,CDR3 protein
NA,TRBV4-3,TRBJ2-2,NA,TGCGCCAGCAGCCAAGATAGGTGGCAGGGTGGCGGGGAGCTGTTTTTT,CASSQDRWQGGGELFF
NA,TRBV4-3,TRBJ2-7,NA,TGCGCCAGCAGCCAAGTTTCGATGGGGACAAACAGCTACGAGCAGTACTTC,CASSQVSMGTNSYEQYF
few,TRBV15,TRBJ1-5,NA,TGTGCCACCAGCAGTACAACGATTAGCAATCAGCCCCAGCATTTT,CATSSTTISNQPQHF
NA,TRBV5-6,TRBJ2-7,NA,TGTGCCAGCAGCTCAAGGAGCTCCTACGAGCAGTACTTC,CASSSRSSYEQYF
NA,TRBV28,TRBJ1-4,NA,TGTGCCAGCTCTCGCCGATCAGATGAAAAACTGTTTTTT,CASSRRSDEKLFF
NA,TRBV7-6,TRBJ2-7,NA,TGTGCCAGCAGCCCCCGTCTGGGAGCTACCTACGAGCAGTACTTC,CASSPRLGATYEQYF
NA,TRBV7-9,TRBJ2-1,TRBD2,TGTGCCAGCAGCGATACTAGCGGCCAGGGGTATGAGCAGTTCTTC,CASSDTSGQGYEQFF
NA,TRBV28,TRBJ2-2,NA,TGTGCCAGCAGTTTTTGGGGACATAACACCGGGGAGCTGTTTTTT,CASSFWGHNTGELFF
NA,TRBV7-9,TRBJ1-5,NA,TGTGCCAGCAGCTTAGATAGCCTTAGCAATCAGCCCCAGCATTTT,CASSLDSLSNQPQHF
NA,TRBV30,TRBJ2-1,TRBD2,TGTGCCTGGATGTCGCCAGGGACTAGCGGGACTTACAATGAGCAGTTCTTC,CAWMSPGTSGTYNEQFF
NA,TRBV2,TRBJ1-5,NA,TGTGCCAGTGCGGCAGGGAGGGATCAGCCCCAGCATTTT,CASAAGRDQPQHF
few,TRBV7-2,TRBJ2-5,NA,TGTGCCAGCAGCTCAGGGACTTTAGAGACCCAGTACTTC,CASSSGTLETQYF
few,TRBV5-6,TRBJ2-5,TRBD2,TGTGCCAGCAGTCCCGGACTAGCGGAACAAGAGACCCAGTACTTC,CASSPGLAEQETQYF
few,TRBV5-1,TRBJ2-1,NA,TGCGCCAGCAGCACGGACCAGGGGTATGAGCAGTTCTTC,CASSTDQGYEQFF
NA,TRBV10-3,TRBJ2-2,NA,TGTGCCATCAGAGTGCGTCGGACCGGGGAGCTGTTTTTT,CAIRVRRTGELFF
NA,TRBV6-5,TRBJ1-2,NA,TGTGCCAGCAGTTACTCGGGGAGGAATGAGTATGGCTACACCTTC,CASSYSGRNEYGYTF
NA,TRBV27,TRBJ2-7,NA,TGTGCCAGCAGTCCATGGGACACCTCCTACGAGCAGTACTTC,CASSPWDTSYEQYF
NA,TRBV19,TRBJ1-1,NA,TGTGCCAGTAGTATCGAGGGGGGGCGGAGAGCTTTCTTT,CASSIEGGRRAFF
once,TRBV7-7,TRBJ2-7,TRBD1,TGTGCCAGCAGCTCCGGGACAGGGCTCGCCTACGAGCAGTACTTC,CASSSGTGLAYEQYF
NA,TRBV7-2,TRBJ2-5,NA,TGTGCCAGCAGCTCGCTTGGGGCAGGTTGGGAGACCCAGTACTTC,CASSSLGAGWETQYF
NA,TRBV9,TRBJ2-5,TRBD1,TGTGCCAGCAGCGCGAACGGACAGGCGGGAGAGACCCAGTACTTC,CASSANGQAGETQYF
NA,TRBV7-2,TRBJ2-5,NA,TGTGCCAGCAGCTTGGCGGCGGGTCCGGAGACCCAGTACTTC,CASSLAAGPETQYF
NA,TRBV19,TRBJ1-1,NA,TGTGCCAGTAAAATAGGAGGAATGAACACTGAAGCTTTCTTT,CASKIGGMNTEAFF
few,TRBV6-5,TRBJ1-1,TRBD1,TGTGCCAGCAGTGCCGGGACAGAAACTGAAGCTTTCTTT,CASSAGTETEAFF
NA,TRBV23-1,TRBJ1-1,TRBD1,TGCGCCAGCAGTCAGTCTTGGACAGGCCGACGAATGCTGAACACTGAAGCTTTCTTT,CASSQSWTGRRMLNTEAFF
NA,TRBV25-1,TRBJ2-3,NA,TGTGCCAGCAGTGAATTCGGGATAGGCTTAGGGGATACGCAGTATTTT,CASSEFGIGLGDTQYF
once,TRBV28,TRBJ1-4,NA,TGTGCCAGCAGCTCTGGGGTGGGGAGAATAGCTAATGAAAAACTGTTTTTT,CASSSGVGRIANEKLFF
NA,TRBV28,TRBJ1-3,NA,TGTGCCAGCAGTTCAGGGTGGGGAAACACCATATATTTT,CASSSGWGNTIYF